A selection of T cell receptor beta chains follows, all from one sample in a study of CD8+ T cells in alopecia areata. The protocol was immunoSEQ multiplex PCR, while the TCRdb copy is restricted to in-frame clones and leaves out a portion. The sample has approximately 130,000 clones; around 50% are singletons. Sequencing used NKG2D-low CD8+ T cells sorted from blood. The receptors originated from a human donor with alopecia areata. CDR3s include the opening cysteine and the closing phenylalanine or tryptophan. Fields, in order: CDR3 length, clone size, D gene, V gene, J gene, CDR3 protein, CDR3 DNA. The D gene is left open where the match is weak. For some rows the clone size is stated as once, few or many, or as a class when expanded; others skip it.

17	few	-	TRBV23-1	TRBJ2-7	CASGDGQNQSSSYEQYF	TGCGCCAGCGGGGACGGACAGAACCAGTCGAGCTCCTACGAGCAGTACTTC
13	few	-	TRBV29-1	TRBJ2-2	CSVGMAYTGELFF	TGCAGCGTTGGAATGGCCTACACCGGGGAGCTGTTTTTT
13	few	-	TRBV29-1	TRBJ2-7	CSVAGQDPYEQYF	TGCAGCGTTGCAGGGCAGGACCCCTACGAGCAGTACTTC
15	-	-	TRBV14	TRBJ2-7	CASSLTGTKSYEQYF	TGTGCCAGCAGCCTAACAGGGACCAAGTCCTACGAGCAGTACTTC
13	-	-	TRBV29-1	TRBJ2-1	CSVEGSSYNEQFF	TGCAGCGTTGAAGGATCGAGTTACAATGAGCAGTTCTTC
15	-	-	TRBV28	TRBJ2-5	CASSLWAEEQETQYF	TGTGCCAGCAGTTTATGGGCGGAGGAACAAGAGACCCAGTACTTC
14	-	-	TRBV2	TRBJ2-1	CATPGHPTYNEQFF	TGTGCCACCCCTGGACACCCGACCTACAATGAGCAGTTCTTC
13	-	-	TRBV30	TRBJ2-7	CAWMRQEAYEQYF	TGTGCCTGGATGCGACAGGAGGCCTACGAGCAGTACTTC
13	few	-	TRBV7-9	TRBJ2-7	CASSPVRGHEQYF	TGTGCCAGCAGCCCCGTACGGGGCCACGAGCAGTACTTC
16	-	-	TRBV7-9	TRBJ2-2	CASSQRAAENTGELFF	TGTGCCAGCAGCCAAAGGGCAGCCGAGAACACCGGGGAGCTGTTTTTT
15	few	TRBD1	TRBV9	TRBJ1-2	CASSDGTVGWYGYTF	TGTGCCAGCAGCGACGGGACAGTTGGATGGTATGGCTACACCTTC
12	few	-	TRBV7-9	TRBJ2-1	CASSTGSHEQFF	TGTGCCAGCAGCACGGGGTCCCATGAGCAGTTCTTC
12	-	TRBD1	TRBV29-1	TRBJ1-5	CSVQGGDQPQHF	TGCAGCGTTCAGGGGGGGGATCAGCCCCAGCATTTT
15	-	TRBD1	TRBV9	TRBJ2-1	CASSEGTGTYNEQFF	TGTGCCAGCAGCGAGGGGACAGGGACCTACAATGAGCAGTTCTTC
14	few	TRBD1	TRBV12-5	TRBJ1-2	CASGPRQGTYGYTF	TGTGCTAGTGGTCCGAGACAGGGCACCTATGGCTACACCTTC
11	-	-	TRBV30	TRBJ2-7	CAWSVRGGQYF	TGTGCCTGGAGTGTACGCGGAGGGCAGTACTTC
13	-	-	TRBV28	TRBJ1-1	CASTLGVNTEAFF	TGTGCCAGCACTCTAGGAGTCAACACTGAAGCTTTCTTT
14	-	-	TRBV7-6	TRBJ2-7	CASSPPTGNYEQYF	TGTGCCAGCAGCCCCCCTACGGGGAACTACGAGCAGTACTTC
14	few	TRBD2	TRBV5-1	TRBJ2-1	CASSSRGVGNEQFF	TGCGCCAGCAGCTCGCGGGGGGTCGGAAATGAGCAGTTCTTC
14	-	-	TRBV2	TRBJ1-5	CASSESSLRQPQHF	TGTGCCAGCAGTGAATCCAGCCTGAGGCAGCCCCAGCATTTT
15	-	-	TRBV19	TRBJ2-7	CASSTEDGEWYEQYF	TGTGCCAGTAGTACCGAGGACGGGGAGTGGTACGAGCAGTACTTC
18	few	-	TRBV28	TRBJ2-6	CASSSLIRDTAGANVLTF	TGTGCCAGCAGTTCCCTCATCAGGGACACCGCTGGGGCCAACGTCCTGACTTTC
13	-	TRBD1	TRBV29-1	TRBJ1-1	CSVSQGPLTEAFF	TGCAGCGTTTCACAGGGGCCGCTCACTGAAGCTTTCTTT
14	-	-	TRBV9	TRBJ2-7	CASSVGAAPYEQYF	TGTGCCAGCAGCGTAGGGGCAGCCCCCTACGAGCAGTACTTC
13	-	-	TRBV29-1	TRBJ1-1	CSELPGPQGEAFF	TGCAGCGAACTGCCGGGGCCCCAGGGTGAAGCTTTCTTT
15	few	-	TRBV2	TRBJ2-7	CASSTGAVAPGEQYF	TGTGCCAGCAGTACCGGAGCGGTAGCGCCGGGCGAGCAGTACTTC
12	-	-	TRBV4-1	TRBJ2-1	CASSQDGKEQFF	TGCGCCAGCAGCCAAGATGGAAAGGAGCAGTTCTTC
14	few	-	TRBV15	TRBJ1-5	CATSRVISNQPQHF	TGTGCCACCAGCAGAGTGATTAGCAATCAGCCCCAGCATTTT
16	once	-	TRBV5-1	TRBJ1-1	CASSLRQGGPATEAFF	TGCGCCAGCAGCTTGCGGCAGGGAGGCCCGGCCACTGAAGCTTTCTTT
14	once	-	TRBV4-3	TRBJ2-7	CASSQDYGTYEQYF	TGCGCCAGCAGCCAAGATTACGGAACCTACGAGCAGTACTTC
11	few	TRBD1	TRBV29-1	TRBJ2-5	CSSRGLETQYF	TGCAGCTCCAGGGGGCTGGAGACCCAGTACTTC
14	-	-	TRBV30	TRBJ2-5	CAWSRLSTQETQYF	TGTGCCTGGAGCAGGTTGAGCACCCAAGAGACCCAGTACTTC
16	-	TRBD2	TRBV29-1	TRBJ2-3	CSVEGLTSGYTDTQYF	TGCAGCGTTGAAGGGTTGACTAGCGGTTACACAGATACGCAGTATTTT
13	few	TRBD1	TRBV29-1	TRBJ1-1	CSVGQGAGTEAFF	TGCAGCGTTGGACAGGGGGCCGGGACTGAAGCTTTCTTT
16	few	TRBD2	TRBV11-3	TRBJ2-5	CASSLGLAGDQETQYF	TGTGCCAGCAGCTTGGGACTAGCGGGGGACCAAGAGACCCAGTACTTC
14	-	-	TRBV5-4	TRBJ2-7	CASSRTGPSYEQYF	TGTGCCAGCAGCAGGACCGGACCTTCCTACGAGCAGTACTTC
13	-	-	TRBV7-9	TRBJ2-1	CATHGLSDNEQFF	TGTGCCACGCACGGATTATCGGACAATGAGCAGTTCTTC
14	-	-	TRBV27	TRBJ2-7	CASSFGQRNYEQYF	TGTGCCAGCAGTTTCGGACAGAGAAACTACGAGCAGTACTTC
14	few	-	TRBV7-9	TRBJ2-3	CASSRLGGWPTQYF	TGTGCCAGCAGCCGCCTAGGAGGGTGGCCTACGCAGTATTTT
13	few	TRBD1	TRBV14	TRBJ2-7	CASSQSPGGVQYF	TGTGCCAGCAGCCAAAGTCCAGGGGGCGTGCAGTACTTC
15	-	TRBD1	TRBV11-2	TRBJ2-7	CASSFGTGFGYEQYF	TGTGCCAGCAGCTTTGGGACAGGGTTTGGGTACGAGCAGTACTTC
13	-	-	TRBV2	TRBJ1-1	CASPGFRNTEAFF	TGTGCCAGCCCTGGGTTTCGGAACACTGAAGCTTTCTTT